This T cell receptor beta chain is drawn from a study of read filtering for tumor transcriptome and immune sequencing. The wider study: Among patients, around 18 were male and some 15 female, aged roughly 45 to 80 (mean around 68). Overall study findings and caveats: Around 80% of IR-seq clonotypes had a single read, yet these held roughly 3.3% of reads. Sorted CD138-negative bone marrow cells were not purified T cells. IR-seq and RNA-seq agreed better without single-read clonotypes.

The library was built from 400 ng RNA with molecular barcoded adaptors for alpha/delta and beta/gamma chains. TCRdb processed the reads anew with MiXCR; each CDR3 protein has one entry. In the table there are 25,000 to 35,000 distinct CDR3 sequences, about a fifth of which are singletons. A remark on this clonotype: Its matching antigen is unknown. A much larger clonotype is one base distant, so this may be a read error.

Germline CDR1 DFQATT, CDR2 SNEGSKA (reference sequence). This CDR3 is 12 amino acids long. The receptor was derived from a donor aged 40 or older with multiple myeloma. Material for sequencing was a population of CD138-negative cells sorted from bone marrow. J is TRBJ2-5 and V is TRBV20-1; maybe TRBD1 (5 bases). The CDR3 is CNRTRRGGTQYF. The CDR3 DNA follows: TGCAATCGCACACGTAGGGGTGGGACCCAGTACTTC.